This T cell receptor (beta chain) came from a study of blood T cell repertoires in COVID-19. This CDR3 contains 13 residues. Between the trimmed V and J ends, which lost 1 base and 2 bases, there was a span of 5 bases. CDR1 is LGHDT, CDR2 YNNKEL, per germline (reference sequence). Assay used: immunoSEQ multiplex PCR; TCRdb lists only in-frame clones, some missing. This table holds roughly 220,000 clones, around 82% found once. This chain joins TRBV3-1 (or the pseudogene TRBV3-2) and TRBJ2-5; D unclear. This TCR was recovered from a woman in her 70s with acute or convalescent COVID-19. The sequencing sample was made of peripheral blood. CDR3 amino acids: CASSQVIQETQYF. CDR3 coding DNA: TGTGCCAGCAGCCAAGTAATTCAAGAGACCCAGTACTTC.